This T cell receptor (beta chain) comes out of a study of blood T cell repertoires in COVID-19. Background on the study: Collection of acute and convalescent COVID-19 samples took place in the United States, Italy and Spain.

As handled by the study authors: How many nucleated cells were present was estimated from reference gene primer amplification. Generated by immunoSEQ multiplex PCR, the TCRdb table keeps only in-frame clones and is missing some. V and J calls and clone size are as listed in that table; D and trimming were resolved from the DNA. The top ten hold around 6% of the sample, which has approximately 180,000 clones, approximately 90% seen once. Germline CDR1 SGHVS, CDR2 FQNEAQ. The germline V and J ends were trimmed by 5 bases and 4 bases, with 8 bases remaining between them. The CDR3 totals 12 residues. The chain carries TRBV7-8 and TRBJ2-5; D not resolved. Sequences were obtained from peripheral blood. This receptor was obtained from a middle-aged man with active or convalescent COVID-19. DNA of the CDR3: TGTGCCAGCAGCCTACCCGGAGAGACCCAGTACTTC. Encoded protein: CASSLPGETQYF.